Listed below are T cell receptor beta chains from one sample, sequenced in a study of blood T cells in healthy people across ages. One entry per CDR3 protein results from TCRdb running MiXCR on the 5' RACE reads. The repertoire has around 1,500,000 distinct CDR3 sequences, roughly 27% of them found once; the top ten carry about 8%. Sequenced material: blood. Source of these receptors: a young woman in good health. The CDR3 runs from the conserved cysteine through the conserved F or W. D genes are given only for firm matches.

D gene: TRBD1; V gene: TRBV20-1; J gene: TRBJ1-2; CDR3 protein: CSARESDREQNFYGYTF
D gene: TRBD1; V gene: TRBV14; J gene: TRBJ2-7; CDR3 protein: CASSPAGTGYDEQYF
D gene: TRBD2; V gene: TRBV10-3; J gene: TRBJ2-4; CDR3 protein: CAISEGAGEGVKNIQYF
D gene: .; V gene: TRBV5-5; J gene: TRBJ2-2; CDR3 protein: CASSLGVRVSTGELFF
D gene: .; V gene: TRBV7-2; J gene: TRBJ1-4; CDR3 protein: CASSSSAGTNEKLFF
D gene: TRBD2; V gene: TRBV6-2/TRBV6-3; J gene: TRBJ2-2; CDR3 protein: CASSPTSGRDTGELFF
D gene: .; V gene: TRBV20-1; J gene: TRBJ1-5; CDR3 protein: CSAGWMHSNQPQHF
D gene: .; V gene: TRBV6-2/TRBV6-3; J gene: TRBJ2-1; CDR3 protein: CASSYATEQFF
D gene: .; V gene: TRBV20-1; J gene: TRBJ2-1; CDR3 protein: CSAPVADHNEQFF
D gene: .; V gene: TRBV7-9; J gene: TRBJ2-3; CDR3 protein: CASSATDTQYF
D gene: .; V gene: TRBV11-3; J gene: TRBJ2-1; CDR3 protein: CASSLSGHIMNEQFF
D gene: TRBD1; V gene: TRBV7-2; J gene: TRBJ2-4; CDR3 protein: CASSPRDRQYNEQYF